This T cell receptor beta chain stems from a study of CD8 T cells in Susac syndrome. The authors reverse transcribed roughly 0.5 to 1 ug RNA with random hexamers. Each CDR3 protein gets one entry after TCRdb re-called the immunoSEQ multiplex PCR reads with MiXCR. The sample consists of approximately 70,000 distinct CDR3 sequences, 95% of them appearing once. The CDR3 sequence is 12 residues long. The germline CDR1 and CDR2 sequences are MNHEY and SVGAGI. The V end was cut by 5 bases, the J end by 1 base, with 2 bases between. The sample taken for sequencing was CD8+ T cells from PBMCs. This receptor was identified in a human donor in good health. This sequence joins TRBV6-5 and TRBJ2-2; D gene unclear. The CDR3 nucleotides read TGTGCCAGCAGTCGGAACACCGGGGAGCTGTTTTTT. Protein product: CASSRNTGELFF.